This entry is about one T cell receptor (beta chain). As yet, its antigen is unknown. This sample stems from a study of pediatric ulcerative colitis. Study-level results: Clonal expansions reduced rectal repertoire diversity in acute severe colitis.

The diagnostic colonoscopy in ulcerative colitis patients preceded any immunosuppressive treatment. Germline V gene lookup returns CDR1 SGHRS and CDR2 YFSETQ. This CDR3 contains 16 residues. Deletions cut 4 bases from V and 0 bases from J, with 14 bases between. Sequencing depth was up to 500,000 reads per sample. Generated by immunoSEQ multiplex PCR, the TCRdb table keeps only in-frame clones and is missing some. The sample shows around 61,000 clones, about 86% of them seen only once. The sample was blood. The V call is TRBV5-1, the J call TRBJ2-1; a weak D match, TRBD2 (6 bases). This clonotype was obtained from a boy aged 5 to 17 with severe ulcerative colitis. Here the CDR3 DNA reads TGCGCCAGCAGCCTCGGGACTTCGAGCTCCTACAATGAGCAGTTCTTC. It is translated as CASSLGTSSSYNEQFF.